These 18 T cell receptor beta chains share one sample of origin, sequenced in a study of OX40 agonist ivuxolimab in advanced cancers. TCRdb's copy holds only in-frame clones and misses some; the assay was immunoSEQ multiplex PCR. The profile covers 90,000 to 100,000 clones, with roughly nine tenths appearing a single time and approximately 0.35% taken by the ten largest. The sequences come from CD4+ or CD8+ T cells sorted from blood, collected in a trial of the OX40 agonist ivuxolimab. These receptors were obtained from an adult with an advanced solid tumor such as melanoma, head and neck, liver or kidney cancer.

V and J are TRBV5-6 and TRBJ1-4; a possible D gene is TRBD1 (6 bases). Germline CDR1 reads SGHDT; CDR2 reads YYEEEE. This CDR3 is built from 16 residues. Trimming took off 4 bases at V and 0 bases at J, with 13 bases between the two ends. DNA of the CDR3: TGTGCCAGCAGCAGAGGACAGACCGCAACTAATGAAAAACTGTTTTTT. Amino acid sequence: CASSRGQTATNEKLFF. The entire variable domain, with the rest obtained from reference TRBV5-6 and TRBJ1-4, is as follows: DAGVTQSPTHLIKTRGQQVTLRCSPKSGHDTVSWYQQALGQGPQFIFQYYEEEERQRGNFPDRFSGHQFPNYSSELNVNALLLGDSALYLCASSRGQTATNEKLFFGSGTQLSVL.

This clone was observed a few times. V is TRBV4-1 and J is TRBJ2-5; D perhaps matches TRBD2 (7 bases). This CDR3 is built from 17 residues. CDR1 is MGHRA, CDR2 YSYEKL, per germline. The V end was cut by 2 bases, the J end by 4 bases, with 20 bases between. The CDR3 region is CASSQSPLGGAVETQYF. The CDR3 nucleotides read TGCGCCAGCAGCCAAAGCCCCTTAGGGGGGGCCGTAGAGACCCAGTACTTC.

As for this clone: This specimen includes other DNA sequences encoding the same CDR3. CDR3 in DNA: TGCGCCAGCAGCTTGGGCGGTGGGAGCACTGAAGCTTTCTTT. Translating it yields CASSLGGGSTEAFF. The rearrangement links TRBV5-1 to TRBJ1-1; D ambiguous. There are 14 residues in the CDR3. V was cut by 0 bases and J by 4 bases, with 10 bases left in between. Germline assignment: CDR1 SGHRS and CDR2 YFSETQ.

This CDR3 is CAWTDSEFYGYTF. The CDR3 region has the DNA TGTGCCTGGACTGACTCAGAGTTCTATGGCTACACCTTC. The genes are TRBV30 and TRBJ1-2; D call uncertain. V lost 4 bases to trimming and J lost 4 bases, with 13 bases between them. Germline V lookup: CDR1 GTSNPN, CDR2 SVGIG (reference sequence). The CDR3 covers 13 residues.

The rearrangement joins TRBV5-6 to TRBJ2-5; tentative D call: TRBD1 (5 bases). The length of the CDR3 is 15 residues. Between the trimmed V and J ends, which lost 6 bases and 2 bases, there was a span of 17 bases. Germline V gives CDR1 SGHDT, CDR2 YYEEEE. CDR3 DNA: TGTGCCAGCAACCAGGGTCGCTCGAGTCAAGAGACCCAGTACTTC. This sequence encodes CASNQGRSSQETQYF.

This sequence joins TRBV7-9 and TRBJ1-1; 7 positions match TRBD1. The germline V gene encodes CDR1 SEHNR and CDR2 FQNEAQ (reference sequence). The CDR3 sequence is 15 residues long. The V segment lost 5 bases and the J segment 1 base; nucleotides outside the gene matches: 7. CDR3 in amino acids: CASSDTGTENTEAFF. The CDR3 DNA sequence: TGTGCCAGCAGCGACACCGGGACAGAGAACACTGAAGCTTTCTTT.

The genes are TRBV5-3 and TRBJ2-1; 7 positions match TRBD2. TRBV5-3 is flagged as an ORF with uncertain function. V gave up 0 bases and J gave up 5 bases; unmatched junction bases: 2. CDR3 size: 14 residues. The CDR3 reads CARSLGDYDNEQFF. The CDR3 DNA reads TGTGCCAGAAGCTTGGGGGACTATGACAATGAGCAGTTCTTC.

V is TRBV4-3 and J is TRBJ1-4; D is possibly TRBD1 (5 bases). Germline V lookup: CDR1 LGHNA, CDR2 YSLEER. V shed 1 base and J shed 7 bases, with 19 bases lying between them. The CDR3 contains 17 residues. CDR3 DNA: TGCGCCAGCAGCCAAGGCCTTGGCGGGGGAATGGGTGAAAAACTGTTTTTT. This gives the protein CASSQGLGGGMGEKLFF.

This rearrangement joins TRBV2 to TRBJ1-1; D is perhaps TRBD1 (6 bases). The CDR3 runs 14 residues. Trimming stripped 4 bases from V and 6 bases from J, with 15 bases between. Germline values: CDR1 SNHLY, CDR2 FYNNEI. The CDR3 is CASSVARGVAEAFF. In nucleotides, the CDR3 is TGTGCCAGCAGTGTTGCTAGGGGGGTAGCTGAAGCTTTCTTT.

DNA of the CDR3: TGTGCCAGCAGCCTCGGGAGGGGCCCTACCTCCTACGAGCAGTACTTC. Its translation: CASSLGRGPTSYEQYF. The genes are TRBV7-2 and TRBJ2-7; 8 bases map to TRBD2. V shed 5 bases and J 0 bases; nucleotides not matched to a gene: 9. Germline CDR1 SGHTA, CDR2 FQGNSA. The CDR3 sequence is 16 residues long. Together with reference TRBV7-2 and TRBJ2-7, the CDR3 gives the full variable domain: GAGVSQSPSNKVTEKGKDVELRCDPISGHTALYWYRQSLGQGLEFLIYFQGNSAPDKSGLPSDRFSAERTGGSVSTLTIQRTQQEDSAVYLCASSLGRGPTSYEQYFGPGTRLTVT.

This chain uses TRBV6-1 with TRBJ1-1; D is uncertain. Trimming cost V 3 bases and J 3 bases, with 14 bases left between them. Germline loops: CDR1 MNHNS, CDR2 SASEGT. The CDR3 length is 15 residues. As DNA, the CDR3 is TGTGCCAGCAGTGATCGGTCCCTTGGCCACACTGAAGCTTTCTTT. It translates to CASSDRSLGHTEAFF.

V is TRBV7-9 and J is TRBJ1-1, with 8 bases fitting TRBD1. CDR1 and CDR2 from the germline V gene are SEHNR and FQNEAQ (reference sequence). This CDR3 region has 13 residues. CDR3: CLGGQATRGEAFF. The CDR3 DNA is TGTTTAGGGGGACAGGCGACAAGGGGTGAAGCTTTCTTT.

CDR3 coding DNA: TGCGCCAGCAGCTACCTAGGGGACAGCCCCTACGAGCAGTACTTC. This translates into CASSYLGDSPYEQYF. The chain joins TRBV5-1 to TRBJ2-7, with 7 bases aligning to TRBD1. The CDR3 runs to 15 residues. Unmatched junction bases numbered 8, after V lost 3 bases and J lost 2 bases. Germline CDR1 SGHRS, CDR2 YFSETQ.

The chain uses TRBV19 and TRBJ1-4, with 11 nucleotides matching TRBD1. This CDR3 contains 15 residues. After removal of 6 bases from V and 2 bases from J, the junction contained 2 bases not matched to a gene. The germline V gene has CDR1 LNHDA and CDR2 SQIVND (reference sequence). The CDR3 reads CASRGTGGTNEKLFF. In nucleotides, the CDR3 is TGTGCCAGTAGGGGGACAGGGGGGACTAATGAAAAACTGTTTTTT.

The CDR3, as DNA: TGTGCCAGCAGCCTTGGGAACTCTTACTCCTACGAGCAGTACTTC. Protein product: CASSLGNSYSYEQYF. The rearrangement uses TRBV14 and TRBJ2-7; no clear D gene. The CDR3 extends over 15 amino acids. Germline CDR1 and CDR2: SGHDN and FVKESK. Trimming pared 4 bases from V and 0 bases from J, leaving 13 bases between.

CDR3 coding DNA: TGTGCCAGCAGCTTGGGGCAGACTAATGAAAAACTGTTTTTT. Its translation: CASSLGQTNEKLFF. The V and J genes are TRBV28 and TRBJ1-4; a weak D match, TRBD1 (5 bases). Trimming pared 6 bases from V and 2 bases from J, leaving 10 bases between. The V gene's germline CDR1 is MDHEN and CDR2 SYDVKM. The CDR3 totals 14 residues.

The V gene is TRBV7-9, the J gene TRBJ1-1; no clear D. Trimming pared 3 bases from V and 2 bases from J, leaving 19 bases between. The germline CDR1 and CDR2 sequences are SEHNR and FQNEAQ (reference sequence). CDR3 length: 17 amino acids. The CDR3 nucleotides read TGTGCCAGCAGCTTTCCTATCCACCGGCCCTCCAACACTGAAGCTTTCTTT. The encoded protein is CASSFPIHRPSNTEAFF.

This chain uses TRBV18 with TRBJ1-5; no reliable D call. CDR3 size: 14 residues. The ends were cut back, 3 bases at V and 0 bases at J, with 6 bases in the middle. The germline CDR1 and CDR2 sequences are KGHSH and LQKENI. CDR3 DNA sequence: TGTGCCAGCTCACCTGCGATTAGCAATCAGCCCCAGCATTTT. This codes for CASSPAISNQPQHF. Full variable domain (remainder filled in from reference TRBV18 and TRBJ1-5): NAGVMQNPRHLVRRRGQEARLRCSPMKGHSHVYWYRQLPEEGLKFMVYLQKENIIDESGMPKERFSAEFPKEGPSILRIQQVVRGDSAAYFCASSPAISNQPQHFGDGTRLSIL.